A single sample gave rise to the 16 T cell receptor beta chains below, sequenced in a study of T cell responses to AZD1222 COVID-19 vaccine. The method was immunoSEQ multiplex PCR; TCRdb's version includes in-frame clones alone and lacks a portion of them. Among 90,000 to 120,000 clones listed, 70% to 90% were seen once. The source material was peripheral blood, sampled 28 days after the second AZD1222 dose. Every receptor here comes from an adult who received the AZD1222 COVID-19 vaccine.

The chain couples TRBV21-1 to TRBJ2-7; whether TRBD1, the table's D call, matches the DNA was not checked. TRBV21-1 is listed as a pseudogene. The CDR3 has 16 amino acids. This chain's CDR3 is CASSKKSGRTSYEQYF. The CDR3 DNA sequence: TGTGCCAGCAGCAAAAAGTCTGGGCGAACTTCCTACGAGCAGTACTTC.

The genes are TRBV2 and TRBJ1-2; tentatively, D is TRBD1 (5 bases). The germline CDR1 and CDR2 sequences are SNHLY and FYNNEI. The V and J ends lost 2 bases and 7 bases respectively, with 14 bases between them. CDR3 length: 14 residues. CDR3 sequence reads: CASSETSRGTGYTF. CDR3 sequence (DNA): TGTGCCAGCAGTGAAACAAGCCGGGGCACTGGCTACACCTTC.

The rearrangement joins TRBV6-5 to TRBJ1-2, with TRBD1 matching over 9 bases. The J segment lost 6 bases and the V segment lost 8 bases, leaving 10 bases of the junction unmatched. CDR1 is MNHEY, CDR2 SVGAGI, per germline. This CDR3 has 14 residues. Written as DNA, the CDR3 is TGTGCCAGCCGGAAAACAGGGGGCTCAAATGGCTACACCTTC. Translation: CASRKTGGSNGYTF.

The chain employs TRBV6-2 or TRBV6-3 and TRBJ2-7; 9 nucleotides line up with TRBD1. Germline loops: CDR1 MNHEY, CDR2 SVGEGT. Trimming cost V 5 bases and J 6 bases; bases outside gene matches: 2. The CDR3 runs to 12 residues. The DNA for the CDR3 is TGTGCCAGCAGTAGGACAGGGGCCGAGCAGTACTTC. Translated: CASSRTGAEQYF.

The V and J genes are TRBV5-1 and TRBJ2-7; D possibly uses TRBD1 or TRBD2 (6 bases each). Germline CDR1 SGHRS, CDR2 YFSETQ. V was clipped by 0 bases and J by 3 bases, with 10 bases between them. The CDR3 length is 14 residues. The CDR3 region is CASSLDGGRYEQYF. The CDR3 nucleotides read TGCGCCAGCAGCTTGGATGGGGGGCGCTACGAGCAGTACTTC.

The chain has TRBV11-2 and TRBJ2-5; a possible D gene is TRBD1 (6 bases). CDR1 SGHAT and CDR2 FQNNGV come from the germline V gene. This CDR3 is 13 amino acids long. V lost 6 bases and J lost 5, with 13 bases in between. CDR3 nucleotide sequence: TGTGCCAGCAGACAAGGGGGAGCTGAGACCCAGTACTTC. This encodes CASRQGGAETQYF.

V usage is TRBV7-9 and J usage is TRBJ1-6; D is unresolved. The V gene's germline CDR1 is SEHNR and CDR2 FQNEAQ (reference sequence). Trimming left V 1 base short and J 8 bases short, with 9 bases between. The CDR3 totals 14 residues. Written as DNA, the CDR3 is TGTGCCAGCAGCTTAGGGTTGGCAGATTCACCCCTCCACTTT. Its translation: CASSLGLADSPLHF. The full variable domain, with the rest looked up from reference TRBV7-9 and TRBJ1-6, is DTGVSQNPRHKITKRGQNVTFRCDPISEHNRLYWYRQTLGQGPEFLTYFQNEAQLEKSRLLSDRFSAERPKGSFSTLEIQRTEQGDSAMYLCASSLGLADSPLHFGNGTRLTVT.

The chain uses TRBV6-5 and TRBJ1-6, with a tentative D call TRBD1 (5 bases). The germline V gene encodes CDR1 MNHEY and CDR2 SVGAGI. This CDR3 has 15 amino acids. Trimming took 8 bases from V and 7 from J, leaving 18 bases between them. Here the CDR3 DNA reads TGTGCCAGCTATGACAGAGATACATTAAATTCACCCCTCCACTTT. Translating it yields CASYDRDTLNSPLHF.

V and J are TRBV24-1 and TRBJ2-1; D is uncertain. The CDR3 sequence is 16 residues long. Looked up from germline, CDR1 is KGHDR and CDR2 is SFDVKD. Trimming pared 4 bases from V and 5 bases from J, leaving 17 bases between. CDR3 DNA sequence: TGTGCCACCAGTGACCGAAAAATCCGGTGGGACAATGAGCAGTTCTTC. Translation gives CATSDRKIRWDNEQFF.

The chain carries TRBV28 and TRBJ1-1; no clear D. Germline V lookup: CDR1 MDHEN, CDR2 SYDVKM. The CDR3 spans 16 residues. V was cut by 4 bases and J by 2 bases, with 17 bases left in between. Written as DNA, the CDR3 is TGTGCCAGCAGTTCTACCCTGGGCAGGCTTAACACTGAAGCTTTCTTT. Protein sequence: CASSSTLGRLNTEAFF.

The J gene is TRBJ1-1, the V gene TRBV2; D ambiguous. CDR3 length: 13 residues. V lost 5 bases to trimming and J lost 3 bases, with 10 bases between them. Germline V gives CDR1 SNHLY, CDR2 FYNNEI. CDR3: CASSLDRHTEAFF. CDR3 DNA sequence: TGTGCCAGCAGTCTGGACCGGCACACTGAAGCTTTCTTT.

V and J are TRBV5-4 and TRBJ2-7, with D tentatively TRBD2 (7 bases). V lost 4 bases and J lost 6, with 23 bases in between. CDR1 SGHNT and CDR2 YYREEE come from the germline V gene (reference sequence). The CDR3 covers 16 residues. CDR3 nucleotide sequence: TGTGCCAGCAGCCGAGGGGGGGGCGCGACCAGTGGCGAGCAGTACTTC. Its protein is CASSRGGGATSGEQYF.

This clone was seen only once. The gene calls are TRBV30 and TRBJ2-2; D is undetermined. V was shortened by 2 bases and J by 1 base, with 5 bases between the two germline ends. The CDR3 consists of 13 residues. The germline V gene has CDR1 GTSNPN and CDR2 SVGIG (reference sequence). Written as DNA, the CDR3 is TGTGCCTGGAGTCCGCTGAACACCGGGGAGCTGTTTTTT. This translates into CAWSPLNTGELFF.

Notes on this clone: One end of the junction fails to match germline, which may point to a read error. This rearrangement joins TRBV5-6 to TRBJ2-1; the D is unclear. From germline, CDR1 is SGHDT and CDR2 YYEEEE. The CDR3 contains 14 residues. The CDR3 DNA reads TGTGCCAGCAGCTTGGGTCCCGGGTACAATGCGCAGTTCTTC. This codes for CASSLGPGYNAQFF.

The chain joins TRBV7-8 to TRBJ1-1; D is unclear. Trimming took 5 bases from V and 2 from J, leaving 9 bases between them. Germline V CDR1 and CDR2: SGHVS, FQNEAQ. The CDR3 has 13 residues. The DNA for the CDR3 is TGTGCCAGCAGCATAGGACGAAACACTGAAGCTTTCTTT. This sequence encodes CASSIGRNTEAFF.

This chain connects TRBV18 to TRBJ1-4; D gene uncertain. In germline, CDR1 is KGHSH, CDR2 LQKENI. V lost 0 bases to trimming and J lost 7 bases, with 6 bases between them. This CDR3 comprises 13 residues. The CDR3 region is CASSPPSGEKLFF. CDR3 nucleotides: TGTGCCAGCTCACCACCATCAGGTGAAAAACTGTTTTTT.